What follows describes a single T cell receptor (beta chain). What it recognizes is unknown. The sample is drawn from a study of T cells in Graves' hyperthyroidism and ophthalmopathy. Germline CDR1 and CDR2: SGHNT and YYREEE (reference sequence). The V gene end was trimmed by 3 bases and the J gene end by 7 bases; junction bases not matched to a gene: 5. This CDR3 contains 14 residues. The investigators amplified TCR beta CDR3 regions from RNA transcripts. Initially, a first-round RT-PCR of the TCR CDR3 employed the HTBI primer set. One entry per CDR3 protein results from TCRdb running MiXCR on the multiplex PCR reads. Of hundreds of thousands of distinct CDR3 sequences listed, 16% are singletons. Overall study findings and caveats: In blood, most of the thyroid clonotypes expanded above 0.001 were also present.

The chain carries TRBV5-4 and TRBJ1-2, with TRBD1 identical over 11 bases. Sequences were obtained from blood. This TCR was recovered from a woman aged 18-29 years with Graves' ophthalmopathy. This chain's CDR3 is CASSWTGGGSGYTF. CDR3 coding DNA: TGTGCCAGCAGCTGGACAGGGGGCGGCTCTGGCTACACCTTC.